This T cell receptor beta chain derives from a study of blood T cell repertoires in COVID-19. CDR3 length: 12 residues. V lost 4 bases, J lost 7 bases, and 2 bases stayed unmatched. CDR1 is SGHRS, CDR2 YFSETQ, per germline. Profiled with immunoSEQ multiplex PCR; TCRdb holds only in-frame clones, not every one. The sample lists about 160,000 clones; around 90% were seen once. Sequencing was performed on peripheral blood. This chain connects TRBV5-1 to TRBJ1-2; 9 nucleotides match TRBD1. The clonotype was recovered from a man in his 60s with acute or convalescent COVID-19. In DNA form, the CDR3 reads TGCGCCAGCAGCGTGACAGGGGGTGGCTACACCTTC. This encodes CASSVTGGGYTF.